The following is a T cell receptor beta chain sequence with its context. V lost 5 bases, J lost 1 base, and 3 bases stayed unmatched. This CDR3 comprises 14 residues. Looked up from germline, CDR1 is SGHRS and CDR2 is YFSETQ. The protocol was immunoSEQ multiplex PCR, while the TCRdb copy is restricted to in-frame clones and leaves out a portion. This sample has around 130,000 clones, with approximately 85% found just once. These data belong to a study of blood T cell repertoires in COVID-19. At the level of the study: PBMCs, B-cell-depleted T cells, or T cells were the source of the cDNA or gDNA that made up the material.

The receptor was derived from a human donor in a cohort sampled during active COVID-19. Sequenced material: peripheral blood. The chain recombines TRBV5-1 with TRBJ2-5, with TRBD2 identical over 9 bases. The CDR3 nucleotides are TGCGCCAGCAGGACTAGCGGACTCCAAGAGACCCAGTACTTC. It yields the protein CASRTSGLQETQYF.